This TCR beta chain was sequenced for a study of blood T cell repertoires in COVID-19. Profiled with immunoSEQ multiplex PCR; TCRdb holds only in-frame clones, not every one. This table holds more than 70,000 clones, 75% to 90% found once. This clone showed up just once. The sequencing input was peripheral blood. The source of this sequence is a man over 45 with active COVID-19.

The CDR3 spells CASSLAAGGTGELFF. Written as DNA, the CDR3 is TGTGCCAGCAGCTTAGCAGCGGGAGGCACCGGGGAGCTGTTTTTT. The chain has TRBV11-3 and TRBJ2-2; TRBD2 matches 9 bases. Germline values: CDR1 SGHNT, CDR2 YENEEA. The CDR3 is made up of 15 amino acids. V trimming: 1 base; J trimming: 4 bases; junction bases outside the gene matches: 1. The full variable domain, with the rest looked up from reference TRBV11-3 and TRBJ2-2, is EAGVVQSPRYKIIEKKQPVAFWCNPISGHNTLYWYLQNLGQGPELLIRYENEEAVDDSQLPKDRFSAERLKGVDSTLKIQPAELGDSAVYLCASSLAAGGTGELFFGEGSRLTVL.